This TCR beta chain was recorded in a study of blood T cells in healthy people across ages. Isolated PBMCs totaled at least 6 million in each sample. The authors ran a second PCR of about 7 to 11 cycles using a sample-barcoded 5' primer and a J-beta primer mix. Every molecule of cDNA carried a tag from a template-switch adaptor with 12 random nucleotides. TCRdb re-called the 5' RACE reads through MiXCR, storing one row per CDR3 protein. The table has 2 million or so distinct CDR3 sequences, around half seen once; the top ten hold more than 2%. CDR3 length equals 21 residues. Germline V gives CDR1 ENHRY, CDR2 SYGVKD. The V gene end was trimmed by 8 bases and the J gene end by 0 bases; junction bases not matched to a gene: 25.

The receptor comes from a woman between 40 and 55 years old in good health. Sequencing input: blood. The V call is TRBV10-3, the J call TRBJ2-7, with 10 positions matching TRBD1. CDR3 sequence: CAIGPLGQGLTGTSSSYEQYF. The CDR3 bases are TGTGCCATCGGCCCCCTGGGACAGGGGTTAACCGGGACTTCCAGCTCCTACGAGCAGTACTTC.